The 26 T cell receptor beta chains listed next were all sequenced from one sample in a study of cytomegalovirus exposure and HLA in healthy donors. The PCR had 60 Vbeta and 13 Jbeta primers. Method: immunoSEQ multiplex PCR; TCRdb's copy keeps in-frame clones and lacks some. This table holds approximately 190,000 clones, 80% to 90% found once. The sequenced sample consisted of PBMCs. These receptors came from a man aged 25-45 years in good health and CMV-seronegative.

The chain carries TRBV14 and TRBJ2-1, with TRBD2 matching 11 bases. Trimming removed 0 bases from V and 5 bases from J; junction bases left unmatched: 6. Germline CDR1 and CDR2: SGHDN and FVKESK. The CDR3 length is 17 residues. For the CDR3, the DNA is TGTGCCAGCAGCCAAGATCGTAGCGGGAGGGCCAACAATGAGCAGTTCTTC. Residues: CASSQDRSGRANNEQFF.

The chain links TRBV28 to TRBJ2-3; D is possibly TRBD1 (5 bases). Per the germline V gene, CDR1 is MDHEN and CDR2 is SYDVKM. The V gene lost 7 bases and the J gene lost 6 bases, with 14 bases spanning the gap. The CDR3 loop spans 13 amino acids. The CDR3 is CASKSGPPDTQYF. CDR3 in DNA: TGTGCCAGCAAGTCAGGGCCCCCCGATACGCAGTATTTT.

V is TRBV6-5 and J is TRBJ2-5, with 13 bases identical to TRBD2. Germline-derived CDR1 and CDR2 are MNHEY and SVGAGI. The V segment lost 2 bases and the J segment 3 bases; nucleotides outside the gene matches: 3. CDR3 length: 16 amino acids. This chain's CDR3 is CASSYTSGGGEETQYF. The CDR3 bases are TGTGCCAGCAGTTACACTAGCGGGGGGGGAGAAGAGACCCAGTACTTC.

Notes on this clone: Other nucleotide sequences from this sample produce the same CDR3. The chain recombines TRBV19 with TRBJ2-2, with 9 bases identical to TRBD2. V dropped 8 bases and J dropped 1; count of bases not matched to a gene: 5. CDR3 length equals 15 residues. CDR1 is LNHDA and CDR2 is SQIVND in the germline V gene (reference sequence). The CDR3: CASGTSGWNTGELFF. CDR3 DNA: TGTGCCAGTGGAACTAGCGGGTGGAACACCGGGGAGCTGTTTTTT.

V and J are TRBV9 and TRBJ2-3; 10 nucleotides align to TRBD2. The junction had 12 bases not matched to a gene; V was cut back by 3 bases and J by 5 bases. Per the germline V gene, CDR1 is SGDLS and CDR2 is YYNGEE. The CDR3 runs 17 residues. As DNA, the CDR3 is TGTGCCAGCAGCGCACCCTTCTTAAGCGGGAGGGTAGATACGCAGTATTTT. This sequence encodes CASSAPFLSGRVDTQYF.

This clone was seen once. The V call is TRBV28, the J call TRBJ2-7; no clear D gene. CDR1 MDHEN and CDR2 SYDVKM come from the germline V gene. The CDR3 has 13 residues. V lost 3 bases and J 6 bases, leaving 12 bases between the germline ends. DNA of the CDR3: TGTGCCAGCAGTTTGGTTGGTCTACCCGAGCAGTACTTC. The encoded protein is CASSLVGLPEQYF.

This chain links TRBV11-3 with TRBJ2-3, with 12 bases aligning to TRBD2. Germline V gives CDR1 SGHNT, CDR2 YENEEA. This CDR3 comprises 16 residues. J was trimmed by 2 bases and V by 5 bases; bases with no gene match: 5. CDR3 in DNA: TGTGCCAGCAGCCCTTCTAGCGGGAGGGCCACAGATACGCAGTATTTT. Translation: CASSPSSGRATDTQYF.

The table lists this clone with a few counts. The J gene is TRBJ2-5, the V gene TRBV18; no clear D gene. Germline CDR1 reads KGHSH; CDR2 reads LQKENI. V lost 3 bases, J lost 5 bases, and 7 bases lay in between. This CDR3 contains 12 residues. Here the CDR3 DNA reads TGTGCCAGCTCACCCAATCAGGAGACCCAGTACTTC. It specifies CASSPNQETQYF.

This chain connects TRBV19 to TRBJ1-5, with 9 bases fitting TRBD1. The CDR3 is made up of 19 amino acids. CDR1 is LNHDA, CDR2 SQIVND, per germline (reference sequence). V shed 7 bases, J shed 4 bases, and the junction held 20 bases outside the gene matches. The CDR3 nucleotides read TGTGCCAGTAAGAGGCCAGCCTCCACTACAGGGGGCTTGAATCAGCCCCAGCATTTT. It specifies CASKRPASTTGGLNQPQHF.

This clone was seen more than once but under ten times. This chain joins TRBV4-1 and TRBJ2-1; D uncertain. The CDR3 is made up of 12 amino acids. V was cut by 5 bases and J by 9 bases, with 11 bases left in between. Germline CDR1 and CDR2: MGHRA and YSYEKL. Here the CDR3 reads CASSIVPGEQFF. Here the CDR3 DNA reads TGCGCCAGCAGCATTGTACCGGGTGAGCAGTTCTTC.

This clone was recorded a few times. The chain carries TRBV5-1 and TRBJ2-5; TRBD1 agrees at 12 bases. The germline CDR1 and CDR2 sequences are SGHRS and YFSETQ. The CDR3 loop spans 17 amino acids. The J segment lost 1 base and the V segment lost 4 bases, leaving 8 bases of the junction unmatched. The CDR3 sequence: CASSLPRDRGRQETQYF. The DNA for the CDR3 is TGCGCCAGCAGCCTTCCCCGGGACAGGGGGCGCCAAGAGACCCAGTACTTC.

The chain couples TRBV10-3 to TRBJ2-3; 14 bases agree with TRBD2. Germline V gene data show CDR1 as ENHRY and CDR2 as SYGVKD. Trimming took 6 bases from V and 0 from J; bases not matched to a gene: 2. The CDR3 has 16 amino acids. CDR3 sequence reads: CAIRTSGGVSTDTQYF. The CDR3, as DNA: TGTGCCATCAGGACTAGCGGGGGGGTTAGCACAGATACGCAGTATTTT.

Worth noting for this clone: In this CDR3 the conserved last residue, phenylalanine or tryptophan, is missing, so a read error is likely. The gene calls are TRBV7-9 and TRBJ1-1; 8 bases are a match to TRBD1. This CDR3 has 13 residues. The J segment lost 4 bases and the V segment lost 5 bases, leaving 3 bases of the junction unmatched. In germline, CDR1 is SEHNR, CDR2 FQNEAQ (reference sequence). CDR3 DNA sequence: TGTGCCAGCAGCGTAACAGGGGGCACTGAAGCTTTCCTT. Translating gives CASSVTGGTEAFL.

CDR3 sequence (DNA): TGTGCCAGCGGACAGGGGGATCACTATGGCTACACCTTC. It encodes CASGQGDHYGYTF. The chain links TRBV21-1 to TRBJ1-2; TRBD1 is the table's D call and was not checked against the DNA. TRBV21-1 is recorded as a pseudogene. The CDR3 is 13 amino acids.

The chain links TRBV27 to TRBJ2-7, with 12 positions matching TRBD2. Germline V gene sequence: CDR1 MNHEY, CDR2 SMNVEV (reference sequence). V was pared by 4 bases and J by 4 bases, with 8 bases of the junction left unmatched. The CDR3 covers 16 residues. The CDR3 region is CASSWTSGDAWYEQYF. CDR3 in DNA: TGTGCCAGCAGTTGGACTAGCGGGGACGCCTGGTACGAGCAGTACTTC.

The chain is built from TRBV28 and TRBJ1-4; perhaps TRBD1 as D (6 bases). The CDR3 sequence is 15 residues long. With 4 bases removed from V and 6 bases from J, the gap between germline ends came to 15 bases. Germline CDR1 reads MDHEN; CDR2 reads SYDVKM. The CDR3 region is CASSSTGQSYEKLFF. Written as DNA, the CDR3 is TGTGCCAGCAGTTCGACGGGACAAAGCTATGAAAAACTGTTTTTT.

The chain recombines TRBV27 with TRBJ1-5; D unclear. The length of the CDR3 is 13 residues. Trimming removed 3 bases from V and 4 bases from J, with 7 bases in between. Germline V gives CDR1 MNHEY, CDR2 SMNVEV (reference sequence). The CDR3 is CASSLTRNQPQHF. The CDR3 DNA reads TGTGCCAGCAGTTTGACGCGGAATCAGCCCCAGCATTTT.

This clone was recorded once. V usage is TRBV6-1 and J usage is TRBJ2-3, with 12 bases identical to TRBD2. Trimming took 6 bases from V and 5 from J; bases not matched to a gene: 6. The length of the CDR3 is 15 residues. Germline loops: CDR1 MNHNS, CDR2 SASEGT. CDR3 sequence (DNA): TGTGCCAGCAGCGTTACTAGCGGGAGGCGAGATACGCAGTATTTT. This translates into CASSVTSGRRDTQYF.

The rearrangement links TRBV20-1 to TRBJ2-7; weak D call: TRBD1 (6 bases). The V gene's germline CDR1 is DFQATT and CDR2 SNEGSKA (reference sequence). There are 11 residues in the CDR3. V was clipped by 5 bases and J by 3 bases, with 8 bases between them. CDR3 nucleotide sequence: TGCAGTGCTGTAGGGGGCTACGAGCAGTACTTC. Protein: CSAVGGYEQYF.

V is TRBV7-9 and J is TRBJ2-7; possibly TRBD1 for D (6 bases). Trimming took 5 bases from V and 0 from J, leaving 14 bases between them. Germline V gene data show CDR1 as SEHNR and CDR2 as FQNEAQ (reference sequence). The CDR3 extends over 15 amino acids. The CDR3 protein is CASSRAWDNSYEQYF. The CDR3 bases are TGTGCCAGCAGCCGAGCCTGGGACAACTCCTACGAGCAGTACTTC.

Worth noting for this clone: One junction end disagrees with the germline gene, perhaps due to a read error. The chain employs TRBV28 and TRBJ1-4; 9 bases are a match to TRBD1. This CDR3 is built from 16 residues. Germline CDR1 reads MDHEN; CDR2 reads SYDVKM. This chain's CDR3 is CASNLRTGTGSEKLFF. CDR3 nucleotide sequence: TGTGCCAGCAATTTAAGGACCGGGACAGGGAGTGAAAAACTGTTTTTT.

The chain recombines TRBV28 with TRBJ1-1; 8 positions agree with TRBD1. The CDR3 has 17 amino acids. Trimming at V came to 7 bases and at J to 1 base, leaving 14 bases not matched to a gene. Germline CDR1 is MDHEN and CDR2 is SYDVKM. CDR3 region: CASITLSGTGSNTEAFF. The CDR3, as DNA: TGTGCCAGCATAACCCTCTCCGGGACAGGCTCGAACACTGAAGCTTTCTTT.

The chain joins TRBV6-5 to TRBJ2-7, with 11 bases that match TRBD2. Per the germline V gene, CDR1 is MNHEY and CDR2 is SVGAGI. Germline trimming cut 5 bases from V and 5 bases from J; bases unmatched to any gene: 5. This CDR3 contains 14 residues. CDR3 region: CASSPLAGGNEQYF. As DNA, the CDR3 is TGTGCCAGCAGTCCCCTAGCGGGAGGCAACGAGCAGTACTTC.

This clone has a single count. V and J are TRBV2 and TRBJ2-1; TRBD1 might be the D (6 bases). The CDR3 is made up of 16 amino acids. Germline V gene lookup returns CDR1 SNHLY and CDR2 FYNNEI. Trimming shortened V by 0 bases and J by 2 bases, and 11 bases separated the two germline ends. The CDR3 nucleotides are TGTGCCAGCAGTGAAGCGGACAGTAACCCCTACAATGAGCAGTTCTTC. Its protein product is CASSEADSNPYNEQFF. Based on the CDR3 plus reference TRBV2 and TRBJ2-1, the full variable domain is EPEVTQTPSHQVTQMGQEVILRCVPISNHLYFYWYRQILGQKVEFLVSFYNNEISEKSEIFDDQFSVERPDGSNFTLKIRSTKLEDSAMYFCASSEADSNPYNEQFFGPGTRLTVL.

This chain uses TRBV4-2 with TRBJ2-7, with 10 bases matching TRBD1. CDR3 length: 16 amino acids. V gave up 2 bases and J gave up 4 bases; unmatched junction bases: 8. Germline V gene lookup returns CDR1 LGHNA and CDR2 YNFKEQ. CDR3 bases: TGTGCCAGCAGCCAATCTCCGGGACAGGGGAATTACGAGCAGTACTTC. It is translated as CASSQSPGQGNYEQYF.

The rearrangement joins TRBV5-1 to TRBJ1-4; D uncertain. Germline values: CDR1 SGHRS, CDR2 YFSETQ. Deletions cut 4 bases from V and 0 bases from J, with 10 bases between. The CDR3 loop spans 15 amino acids. CDR3 sequence: CASSEWSATNEKLFF. CDR3 DNA sequence: TGCGCCAGCAGCGAGTGGAGTGCAACTAATGAAAAACTGTTTTTT.